Each of the 21 T cell receptor beta chains below was sequenced from the same sample in a study of blood T cell repertoires in COVID-19. Assay used: immunoSEQ multiplex PCR; TCRdb lists only in-frame clones, some missing. The data contain about 72,000 clones, roughly 82% of them singletons. Specimen: peripheral blood. The origin of the receptors is a human donor in a cohort sampled during active COVID-19.

The chain recombines TRBV18 with TRBJ1-3; a weak D match, TRBD1 (6 bases). Germline values: CDR1 KGHSH, CDR2 LQKENI. The CDR3 is made up of 16 amino acids. The V gene lost 2 bases and the J gene lost 4 bases, with 15 bases spanning the gap. Written as DNA, the CDR3 is TGTGCCAGCTCACCATTAGGACAGACATCAGGAAACACCATATATTTT. Its protein product is CASSPLGQTSGNTIYF.

V usage is TRBV5-4 and J usage is TRBJ2-7; D perhaps matches TRBD2 (6 bases). Per germline, CDR1 SGHNT and CDR2 YYREEE (reference sequence). The CDR3 runs 15 residues. The V end lost 0 bases, the J end lost 1 base, and 11 bases lay between the germline ends. The CDR3 spells CASSLAPAGSYEQYF. CDR3 coding DNA: TGTGCCAGCAGCTTGGCCCCGGCGGGATCCTACGAGCAGTACTTC.

V usage is TRBV7-2 and J usage is TRBJ2-3; D is ambiguous. CDR1 and CDR2 from the germline V gene are SGHTA and FQGNSA. The V end lost 6 bases, the J end lost 5 bases, and 12 bases lay between the germline ends. This CDR3 has 13 amino acids. CDR3 bases: TGTGCCAGCAGTACGTACTCCGGAGATACGCAGTATTTT. Translated: CASSTYSGDTQYF.

J is TRBJ1-1 and V is TRBV30; D not certain. The CDR3 contains 13 residues. Looked up from germline, CDR1 is GTSNPN and CDR2 is SVGIG (reference sequence). Trimming took 2 bases from V and 3 from J, leaving 10 bases between them. The CDR3 sequence: CAWSRSRYTEAFF. CDR3 bases: TGTGCCTGGAGTAGGTCGCGGTACACTGAAGCTTTCTTT.

This sequence joins TRBV7-2 and TRBJ2-6; a possible D gene is TRBD2 (5 bases). The ends were cut back, 5 bases at V and 0 bases at J, with 8 bases in the middle. Per the germline V gene, CDR1 is SGHTA and CDR2 is FQGNSA. The CDR3 is 15 amino acids. CDR3 in amino acids: CASSREASGANVLTF. The CDR3 nucleotides are TGTGCCAGCAGCCGGGAAGCCTCTGGGGCCAACGTCCTGACTTTC.

V and J are TRBV27 and TRBJ1-2; 8 bases line up with TRBD1. The CDR3 totals 12 residues. Unmatched junction bases numbered 4, after V lost 5 bases and J lost 8 bases. The V gene's germline CDR1 is MNHEY and CDR2 SMNVEV (reference sequence). The CDR3 loop is CASSPGQGGYTF. CDR3 nucleotides: TGTGCCAGCAGTCCTGGACAGGGCGGCTACACCTTC.

In this sample, this clone turned up a few times. CDR3: CASGLDHTEAFF. CDR3 coding DNA: TGTGCTAGTGGTTTGGATCATACTGAAGCTTTCTTT. The chain uses TRBV12-5 and TRBJ1-1; no reliable D call. Germline CDR1 reads LGHNT; CDR2 reads FRNRAP. The CDR3 consists of 12 residues. Trimming took off 1 base at V and 5 bases at J, with 5 bases between the two ends.

The rearrangement joins TRBV7-3 to TRBJ2-3; D uncertain. With 5 bases removed from V and 0 bases from J, the gap between germline ends came to 21 bases. Per the germline V gene, CDR1 is SGHTA and CDR2 is FQGTGA. The CDR3 is 18 residues long. The CDR3 loop is CASSLGFRPSISTDTQYF. CDR3 bases: TGTGCCAGCAGCCTAGGTTTCCGACCGAGCATCAGCACAGATACGCAGTATTTT.

This clone was seen just once. The chain combines TRBV3-1 (or the pseudogene TRBV3-2) with TRBJ1-6, with 7 bases lining up with TRBD1. The CDR3 spans 14 residues. After removal of 4 bases from V and 7 bases from J, the junction contained 4 bases not matched to a gene. Germline lookup yields CDR1 LGHDT and CDR2 YNNKEL (reference sequence). CDR3 in amino acids: CASSPGQRNSPLHF. CDR3 coding DNA: TGTGCCAGCAGCCCGGGACAGAGAAATTCACCCCTCCACTTT.

The sample holds a few counts of this clone. The V call is TRBV12-3 or TRBV12-4, the J call TRBJ1-1, with no clear D. Trimming cost V 3 bases and J 0 bases, with 5 bases left between them. CDR3 length: 13 amino acids. The CDR3 nucleotides are TGTGCCAGCAGTTTGCGAGTGAACACTGAAGCTTTCTTT. Amino acid sequence: CASSLRVNTEAFF.

This clone appeared a single time. The CDR3 protein is CASSWDIGAEAFF. Written as DNA, the CDR3 is TGTGCCAGCAGTTGGGACATAGGCGCTGAAGCTTTCTTT. The chain is built from TRBV7-2 and TRBJ1-1; TRBD1 is a possible D gene (6 bases). This CDR3 spans 13 amino acids. The germline gives CDR1 SGHTA, CDR2 FQGNSA. The ends were cut back, 6 bases at V and 6 bases at J, with 14 bases in the middle.

A single count supports this clone. The chain joins TRBV15 to TRBJ2-7, with D perhaps TRBD1 (5 bases). V gave up 1 base and J gave up 2 bases, with 9 bases separating them. Germline V gene data show CDR1 as LNHNV and CDR2 as YYDKDF (reference sequence). The CDR3 contains 14 residues. The CDR3, as DNA: TGTGCCACCAGCAGAGGGGGCAACCCCTACGAGCAGTACTTC. It translates to CATSRGGNPYEQYF. Variable domain in full (rest from reference TRBV15 and TRBJ2-7): DAMVIQNPRYQVTQFGKPVTLSCSQTLNHNVMYWYQQKSSQAPKLLFHYYDKDFNNEADTPDNFQSRRPNTSFCFLDIRSPGLGDTAMYLCATSRGGNPYEQYFGPGTRLTVT.

This clone was observed once. The chain couples TRBV29-1 to TRBJ2-3, with 8 bases that match TRBD2. The germline V gene encodes CDR1 SQVTM and CDR2 ANQGSEA. V shed 2 bases and J 6 bases; nucleotides not matched to a gene: 4. CDR3 size: 13 residues. CDR3 DNA sequence: TGCAGCGTTGAATCGGGGGGGCGGGATACGCAGTATTTT. Translation: CSVESGGRDTQYF.

The chain has TRBV7-2 and TRBJ1-3; D remains ambiguous. The CDR3 runs to 15 residues. The ends were cut back, 2 bases at V and 4 bases at J, with 12 bases in the middle. Germline assignment: CDR1 SGHTA and CDR2 FQGNSA. CDR3 DNA: TGTGCCAGCAGCTTAATGGGCAGCATGGGAAACACCATATATTTT. It specifies CASSLMGSMGNTIYF.

The genes are TRBV4-1 and TRBJ2-7, with 7 bases aligning to TRBD1. After removal of 2 bases from V and 3 bases from J, the junction contained 7 bases not matched to a gene. CDR3 length equals 15 residues. CDR1 is MGHRA, CDR2 YSYEKL, per germline. The CDR3 sequence: CASSQSGTDFYEQYF. The DNA of the CDR3 is TGCGCCAGCAGCCAATCCGGGACAGACTTCTACGAGCAGTACTTC.

This sequence joins TRBV4-2 and TRBJ1-1, with 11 positions matching TRBD1. Germline-derived CDR1 and CDR2 are LGHNA and YNFKEQ. V trimming: 1 base; J trimming: 5 bases; junction bases outside the gene matches: 3. The CDR3 sequence is 15 residues long. The CDR3 DNA reads as TGTGCCAGCAGCCAAGTAGGGGACAGGGGGACTGAAGCTTTCTTT. The encoded protein is CASSQVGDRGTEAFF.

The genes are TRBV7-9 and TRBJ2-7, with D possibly being TRBD2 (5 bases). The CDR3 runs 14 residues. The V and J ends lost 5 bases and 1 base respectively, with 12 bases between them. The germline CDR1 and CDR2 sequences are SEHNR and FQNEAQ (reference sequence). CDR3 loop: CASSPPLASYEQYF. In DNA, the CDR3 is TGTGCCAGCAGCCCGCCTCTAGCTTCCTACGAGCAGTACTTC.

The chain combines TRBV7-8 with TRBJ1-1; 7 positions agree with TRBD1. With 0 bases clipped from V and 3 bases from J, the junction kept 4 bases outside the gene matches. Per germline, CDR1 SGHVS and CDR2 FQNEAQ. This CDR3 contains 15 residues. The CDR3 region is CASSLATGVYTEAFF. In nucleotides, the CDR3 is TGTGCCAGCAGCTTAGCCACAGGGGTGTACACTGAAGCTTTCTTT.

The chain links TRBV7-2 to TRBJ1-2, with D maybe TRBD1 (5 bases). Germline V lookup: CDR1 SGHTA, CDR2 FQGNSA. Trimming removed 2 bases from V and 1 base from J, with 5 bases in between. The CDR3 is made up of 13 amino acids. DNA for the CDR3: TGTGCCAGCAGCTTACAGGGTAACTATGGCTACACCTTC. As protein: CASSLQGNYGYTF.

The chain joins TRBV12-5 to TRBJ2-3; 12 bases are a match to TRBD2. The germline V gene encodes CDR1 LGHNT and CDR2 FRNRAP. CDR3 size: 16 residues. Trimming took 5 bases from V and 0 from J; bases not matched to a gene: 3. The CDR3 sequence is CASGPGTSGSTDTQYF. Here the CDR3 DNA reads TGTGCTAGTGGTCCCGGGACTAGCGGGAGCACAGATACGCAGTATTTT.

The chain is built from TRBV6-5 and TRBJ2-1; D is unresolved. This CDR3 comprises 12 residues. V lost 5 bases, J lost 11 bases, and 13 bases lay in between. Germline values: CDR1 MNHEY, CDR2 SVGAGI. The CDR3 nucleotides are TGTGCCAGCAGTCCCCGACTCCCCCAGCAGTTCTTC. Protein: CASSPRLPQQFF.